Shown below are 5 T cell receptor beta chains from a single sample sequenced in a study of response to subunit inactivated influenza vaccine. A single record per CDR3 protein comes from TCRdb applying MiXCR to the RT-PCR reads. This sample has roughly 500,000 distinct CDR3 sequences; roughly 25% occur once, and the top ten carry approximately 3%. These same records also appear under a second study, on T cells expressing NK-cell markers. Per that study: The TCR beta cDNA came from 5'RACE template switching with UMIs.

Here the sequenced sample was CD4+ T cells sorted from PBMCs, taken roughly 12 days after vaccination. These receptors all stem from a man aged 50-59 years who received an inactivated influenza vaccine.

This clonotype was seen more than once but under ten times. The chain has TRBV18 and TRBJ2-3, with D unclear. Germline-derived CDR1 and CDR2 are KGHSH and LQKENI. The length of the CDR3 is 15 residues. The V end lost 1 base, the J end lost 0 bases, and 8 bases lay between the germline ends. In DNA form, the CDR3 reads TGTGCCAGCTCACCACGCAGCCTCAGCACAGATACGCAGTATTTT. It encodes CASSPRSLSTDTQYF.

The chain couples TRBV4-3 to TRBJ2-1; D perhaps matches TRBD2 (5 bases). Germline loops: CDR1 LGHNA, CDR2 YSLEER. Deletions cut 3 bases from V and 5 bases from J, with 11 bases between. The CDR3 totals 14 residues. CDR3 region: CASSQGSSDNEQFF. DNA of the CDR3: TGCGCCAGCAGCCAGGGGAGTTCGGACAATGAGCAGTTCTTC.

The rearrangement joins TRBV4-2 to TRBJ2-2, with 9 bases aligning to TRBD2. J lost 1 base, V lost 0 bases, and 6 bases had no gene match. CDR1 is LGHNA and CDR2 is YNFKEQ in the germline V gene. This CDR3 comprises 18 residues. CDR3: CASSQDMGLALNTGELFF. In nucleotides, the CDR3 is TGTGCCAGCAGCCAAGATATGGGACTAGCATTGAACACCGGGGAGCTGTTTTTT.

This clonotype was seen more than once but under ten times. The chain combines TRBV7-2 with TRBJ2-7; TRBD1 is a possible D gene (6 bases). The ends were cut back, 2 bases at V and 2 bases at J, with 10 bases in the middle. The CDR3 runs to 14 residues. In germline, CDR1 is SGHTA, CDR2 FQGNSA. CDR3: CASSLTQGPYEQYF. In DNA, the CDR3 is TGTGCCAGCAGCTTAACACAGGGACCCTACGAGCAGTACTTC.

This sequence joins TRBV20-1 and TRBJ1-3; the match to TRBD1 covers 7 bases. The CDR3 length is 14 residues. Germline assignment: CDR1 DFQATT and CDR2 SNEGSKA (reference sequence). V shed 6 bases and J 4 bases; nucleotides not matched to a gene: 9. CDR3 amino acids: CSANRGQRGNTIYF. The CDR3 DNA reads as TGCAGTGCCAACAGGGGCCAAAGGGGAAACACCATATATTTT.